One sample yielded the 18 T cell receptor beta chains listed below, sequenced in a study of cytomegalovirus exposure and HLA in healthy donors. It was with 60 Vbeta and 13 Jbeta primers that the PCR ran. TCRdb's copy holds only in-frame clones and misses some; the assay was immunoSEQ multiplex PCR. The sample has some 130,000 clones; 55% to 80% are singletons. Sequenced sample: PBMCs. The receptors originated from a woman aged 40 to 55 in good health and CMV-seronegative.

The rearrangement links TRBV2 to TRBJ1-4; 9 bases map to TRBD1. CDR1 and CDR2 from the germline V gene are SNHLY and FYNNEI. Germline trimming cut 7 bases from V and 5 bases from J; bases unmatched to any gene: 2. The CDR3 has 13 amino acids. CDR3 bases: TGTGCCAGCAACGACAGGGGGAATGAAAAACTGTTTTTT. This encodes CASNDRGNEKLFF.

The rearrangement links TRBV27 to TRBJ1-4; D perhaps matches TRBD1 (6 bases). The germline V gene encodes CDR1 MNHEY and CDR2 SMNVEV (reference sequence). The CDR3 totals 14 residues. V was pared by 2 bases and J by 4 bases, with 8 bases between. CDR3 DNA sequence: TGTGCCAGCAGTTTAAGGGGGAATAATGAAAAACTGTTTTTT. Amino acid sequence: CASSLRGNNEKLFF.

The CDR3 region has the DNA TGCGCCAGCAGCTCCTGGCGAGGTGTTGAGCAGTTCTTC. The encoded protein is CASSSWRGVEQFF. The chain links TRBV5-1 to TRBJ2-1; no firm D call. CDR1 and CDR2 from the germline V gene are SGHRS and YFSETQ. V was pared by 3 bases and J by 9 bases, with 13 bases between. The CDR3 runs to 13 residues.

The V and J genes are TRBV4-1 and TRBJ1-1; TRBD1 might be the D (6 bases). CDR3 length equals 15 residues. The V end was cut by 0 bases, the J end by 4 bases, with 12 bases between. Germline loops: CDR1 MGHRA, CDR2 YSYEKL. CDR3 region: CASSQDGQGRTEAFF. The DNA of the CDR3 is TGCGCCAGCAGCCAAGATGGGCAGGGGCGCACTGAAGCTTTCTTT.

The chain employs TRBV18 and TRBJ1-5; D unresolved. In germline, CDR1 is KGHSH, CDR2 LQKENI. The ends were cut back, 5 bases at V and 0 bases at J, with 17 bases in the middle. There are 17 residues in the CDR3. The CDR3 DNA sequence: TGTGCCAGCTCATCGTACCCCATGACAAATAGCAATCAGCCCCAGCATTTT. This sequence encodes CASSSYPMTNSNQPQHF.

V gene TRBV6-1 combines with J gene TRBJ2-1; D might be TRBD2 (6 bases). CDR3 length equals 14 residues. Germline loops: CDR1 MNHNS, CDR2 SASEGT. Between the trimmed V and J ends, which lost 3 bases and 10 bases, there was a span of 16 bases. CDR3: CASSDKLDYPEQFF. For the CDR3, the DNA is TGTGCCAGCAGTGACAAACTGGACTATCCCGAGCAGTTCTTC.

This rearrangement joins TRBV28 to TRBJ1-1; D remains ambiguous. The CDR3 runs to 13 residues. V was pared by 5 bases and J by 0 bases, with 7 bases between. In germline, CDR1 is MDHEN, CDR2 SYDVKM. CDR3 DNA: TGTGCCAGCAGTCTAGGAGTGAACACTGAAGCTTTCTTT. Protein sequence: CASSLGVNTEAFF.

Details on this clone: Germline is not matched at one junction end, which may reflect a read error. CDR3 amino acids: CASSGTRYDYTF. The CDR3 nucleotides read TGTGCCAGCAGTGGGACTCGCTATGACTACACCTTC. The chain combines TRBV2 with TRBJ1-2; unclear D gene. This CDR3 is 12 amino acids long. Germline V gene data show CDR1 as SNHLY and CDR2 as FYNNEI.

The DNA for the CDR3 is TGTGCCAGCAGCCCGACAGTCTCCTACGAGCAGTACTTC. Residues: CASSPTVSYEQYF. The rearrangement uses TRBV7-9 and TRBJ2-5; tentatively, D is TRBD1 (5 bases). TRBJ2-7 matches the DNA end more closely, so the J call is doubtful. CDR1 is SEHNR, CDR2 FQNEAQ, per germline (reference sequence). This CDR3 is built from 13 residues.

This clone was counted a few times. The CDR3: CASSQDERHTDTQYF. CDR3 nucleotide sequence: TGCGCCAGCAGCCAAGATGAGCGGCACACAGATACGCAGTATTTT. The J gene is TRBJ2-3, the V gene TRBV4-1, with D possibly matching TRBD2 (5 bases). V lost 0 bases and J 2 bases, leaving 9 bases between the germline ends. The V gene's germline CDR1 is MGHRA and CDR2 YSYEKL. The CDR3 length is 15 residues.

The chain employs TRBV9 and TRBJ2-1, with D tentatively TRBD2 (7 bases). The CDR3 is 15 residues long. Germline values: CDR1 SGDLS, CDR2 YYNGEE. With 4 bases removed from V and 7 bases from J, the gap between germline ends came to 18 bases. CDR3: CASSPSGGPENEQFF. DNA for the CDR3: TGTGCCAGCAGCCCTTCCGGGGGGCCGGAGAATGAGCAGTTCTTC.

The sample holds a few counts of this clone. The rearrangement joins TRBV9 to TRBJ2-1; 7 nucleotides agree with TRBD2. This CDR3 spans 15 amino acids. Looked up from germline, CDR1 is SGDLS and CDR2 is YYNGEE. The V gene end was trimmed by 4 bases and the J gene end by 8 bases; junction bases not matched to a gene: 12. The CDR3, as DNA: TGTGCCAGCAGCCCCCGTGGGCGGGGGTTGGATGAGCAGTTCTTC. Translation gives CASSPRGRGLDEQFF. The variable domain in full, completed from reference TRBV9 and TRBJ2-1, reads DSGVTQTPKHLITATGQRVTLRCSPRSGDLSVYWYQQSLDQGLQFLIQYYNGEERAKGNILERFSAQQFPDLHSELNLSSLELGDSALYFCASSPRGRGLDEQFFGPGTRLTVL.

The V gene is TRBV5-1, the J gene TRBJ2-3; weak D call: TRBD2 (7 bases). Germline V gives CDR1 SGHRS, CDR2 YFSETQ. Trimming took off 5 bases at V and 4 bases at J, with 11 bases between the two ends. CDR3 length: 13 amino acids. DNA of the CDR3: TGCGCCAGCAGTTCGGGGGGCTCAGATACGCAGTATTTT. Its protein is CASSSGGSDTQYF. Supplemented by reference TRBV5-1 and TRBJ2-3, the full variable domain reads KAGVTQTPRYLIKTRGQQVTLSCSPISGHRSVSWYQQTPGQGLQFLFEYFSETQRNKGNFPGRFSGRQFSNSRSEMNVSTLELGDSALYLCASSSGGSDTQYFGPGTRLTVL.

For the CDR3, the DNA is TGTGCCAGCAGCATTGGGGCGTACACAGATACGCAGTATTTT. Residues: CASSIGAYTDTQYF. The chain has TRBV7-3 and TRBJ2-3; possible D gene TRBD1, 5 bases. The CDR3 consists of 14 residues. V was pared by 5 bases and J by 2 bases, with 11 bases between. Germline values: CDR1 SGHTA, CDR2 FQGTGA.

This chain uses TRBV6-5 with TRBJ1-2; tentatively, D is TRBD1 (5 bases). V lost 8 bases and J lost 1, with 11 bases in between. The germline gives CDR1 MNHEY, CDR2 SVGAGI. The CDR3 runs 13 residues. The CDR3 protein is CASRSQGNYGYTF. The DNA of the CDR3 is TGTGCCAGCCGCTCTCAGGGTAACTATGGCTACACCTTC.

The rearrangement joins TRBV4-2 to TRBJ1-4; no clear D gene. Trimming took off 0 bases at V and 3 bases at J, with 17 bases between the two ends. CDR3 length: 18 residues. Germline V gene sequence: CDR1 LGHNA, CDR2 YNFKEQ. DNA of the CDR3: TGTGCCAGCAGCCAAGATCGGTACAGTCAGGCCGCTAATGAAAAACTGTTTTTT. Its translation: CASSQDRYSQAANEKLFF.

This clone has just a few counts. V gene TRBV19 combines with J gene TRBJ1-5; no reliable D call. The germline V and J ends were trimmed by 8 bases and 3 bases, with 11 bases remaining between them. CDR1 LNHDA and CDR2 SQIVND come from the germline V gene (reference sequence). This CDR3 region has 13 residues. CDR3 sequence (DNA): TGTGCCAGTTCGCAGAGGAACAATCAGCCCCAGCATTTT. It yields the protein CASSQRNNQPQHF.

The chain is built from TRBV7-6 and TRBJ1-2, with 9 bases that match TRBD1. Per the germline V gene, CDR1 is SGHVS and CDR2 is FNYEAQ. Trimming removed 5 bases from V and 4 bases from J; junction bases left unmatched: 8. The CDR3 extends over 15 amino acids. The chain's CDR3 is CASSPPGTGFYGYTF. The CDR3 DNA sequence: TGTGCCAGCAGCCCCCCCGGGACAGGGTTCTATGGCTACACCTTC.